The 5 T cell receptor beta chains listed next were all sequenced from one sample in a study of neurological immune-mediated disorders. The time point denotes: longitudinal time-point 2. TCRdb re-called the 5' RACE reads with MiXCR, one entry per CDR3 protein. The sample has roughly 34,000 distinct CDR3 sequences, 13% seen once. Sample: PBMCs. The receptors were gathered from a woman between 40 and 50 years old in good health.

This clonotype has at least ten counts. The chain is built from TRBV7-2 and TRBJ1-1, with D maybe TRBD1 (6 bases). The length of the CDR3 is 18 residues. Per germline, CDR1 SGHTA and CDR2 FQGNSA. The germline V and J ends were trimmed by 3 bases and 1 base, with 21 bases remaining between them. CDR3: CASSLYGRRGVGNTEAFF. For the CDR3, the DNA is TGTGCCAGCAGCTTGTATGGGAGGAGGGGGGTTGGGAACACTGAAGCTTTCTTT.

In this sample, this clonotype turned up many times. CDR3 amino acids: CASSLAPLAGLAVSYNEQFF. In DNA, the CDR3 is TGTGCCAGCAGCTTAGCGCCGCTAGCGGGTTTAGCTGTGTCCTACAATGAGCAGTTCTTC. The V and J genes are TRBV7-8 and TRBJ2-1; TRBD2 matches 8 bases. The ends lost 0 bases at V and 1 base at J; junction bases unmatched: 14. This CDR3 has 20 amino acids. Germline CDR1 and CDR2: SGHVS and FQNEAQ. Variable domain in full (rest from reference TRBV7-8 and TRBJ2-1): GAGVSQSPRYKVAKRGQDVALRCDPISGHVSLFWYQQALGQGPEFLTYFQNEAQLDKSGLPSDRFFAERPEGSVSTLKIQRTQQEDSAVYLCASSLAPLAGLAVSYNEQFFGPGTRLTVL.

This clonotype was counted at least ten times. V is TRBV12-3 or TRBV12-4 and J is TRBJ2-1; 15 positions agree with TRBD2. The junction had 5 bases not matched to a gene; V was cut back by 7 bases and J by 7 bases. The CDR3 loop spans 15 amino acids. The CDR3 here is CASTGTSGGNNEQFF. In DNA, the CDR3 is TGTGCCAGCACGGGGACTAGCGGGGGGAATAATGAGCAGTTCTTC.

This clonotype is labeled medium-sized (0.01 to 0.1%). V usage is TRBV12-3 or TRBV12-4 and J usage is TRBJ2-3; 7 nucleotides align to TRBD1. The length of the CDR3 is 14 residues. V shed 9 bases, J shed 5 bases, and the junction held 11 bases outside the gene matches. In nucleotides, the CDR3 is TGTGCCAGTGTAACCACAGGGGACAAAGATACGCAGTATTTT. Its protein is CASVTTGDKDTQYF.

The chain joins TRBV3-1 to TRBJ2-7; D call uncertain. V was clipped by 3 bases and J by 7 bases, with 13 bases between them. The V gene's germline CDR1 is LGHDT and CDR2 YNNKEL (reference sequence). This CDR3 contains 13 residues. The DNA for the CDR3 is TGTGCCAGCAGCCAGGCGCTTCCTGGGGAGCAGTACTTC. The encoded protein is CASSQALPGEQYF.